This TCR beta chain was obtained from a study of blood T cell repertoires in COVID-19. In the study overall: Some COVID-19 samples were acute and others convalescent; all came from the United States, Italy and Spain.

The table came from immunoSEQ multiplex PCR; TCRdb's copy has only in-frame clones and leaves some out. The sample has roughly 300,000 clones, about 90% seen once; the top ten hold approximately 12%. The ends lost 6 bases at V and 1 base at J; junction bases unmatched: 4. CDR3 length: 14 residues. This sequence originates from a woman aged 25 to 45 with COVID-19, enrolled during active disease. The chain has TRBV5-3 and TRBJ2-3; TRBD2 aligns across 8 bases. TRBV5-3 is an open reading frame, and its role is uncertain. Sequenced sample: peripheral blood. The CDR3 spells CARIRGGGTDTQYF. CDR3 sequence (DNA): TGTGCCAGAATCCGGGGGGGAGGCACAGATACGCAGTATTTT.